The count of the clone carrying this T cell receptor beta chain is one. The sample is drawn from a study of blood T cell repertoires in COVID-19. The wider study: PBMCs, B-cell-depleted T cells, or T cells were the source of the cDNA or gDNA that made up the material.

Cohort placement rested on clinical history that participants reported themselves. In the original processing: Estimates of nucleated cell counts were drawn from the amplification of reference gene primers. TCRdb's copy holds only in-frame clones and misses some; the assay was immunoSEQ multiplex PCR. From that table come the V and J calls and clone size; the DNA was used to work out D and trimming. The table records 250,000 to 300,000 clones, around 90% of them present only once. This receptor was identified in an older woman in a cohort exposed to, infected with or recovered from COVID-19 (not recorded which). Sequencing was carried out using PBMCs or T cells enriched from blood (not recorded which).

CDR3 sequence (DNA): TGTGCCAGCAGCTCGGGACAGGGTGGGTACGAGCAGTACTTC. It codes for CASSSGQGGYEQYF. This chain uses TRBV5-5 with TRBJ2-7, with 9 positions matching TRBD1. Trimming took 3 bases from V and 4 from J; bases not matched to a gene: 5. There are 14 residues in the CDR3. Germline V lookup: CDR1 SGHKS, CDR2 YYEKEE (reference sequence).